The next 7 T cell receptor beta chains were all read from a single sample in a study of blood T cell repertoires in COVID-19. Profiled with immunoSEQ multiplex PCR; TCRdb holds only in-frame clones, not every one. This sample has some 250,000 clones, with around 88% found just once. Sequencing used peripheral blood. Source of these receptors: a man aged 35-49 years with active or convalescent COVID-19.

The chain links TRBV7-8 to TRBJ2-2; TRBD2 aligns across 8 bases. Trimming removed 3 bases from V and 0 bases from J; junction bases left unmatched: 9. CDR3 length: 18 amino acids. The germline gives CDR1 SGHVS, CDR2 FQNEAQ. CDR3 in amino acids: CASSFLPGLAANTGELFF. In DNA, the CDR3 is TGTGCCAGCAGCTTCCTACCCGGACTAGCAGCGAACACCGGGGAGCTGTTTTTT.

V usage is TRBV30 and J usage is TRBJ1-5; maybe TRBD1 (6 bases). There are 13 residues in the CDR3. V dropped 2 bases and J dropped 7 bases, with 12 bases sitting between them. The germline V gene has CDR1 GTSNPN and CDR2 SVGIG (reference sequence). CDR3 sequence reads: CAWSMGAGQPQHF. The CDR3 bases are TGTGCCTGGAGTATGGGGGCAGGCCAGCCCCAGCATTTT.

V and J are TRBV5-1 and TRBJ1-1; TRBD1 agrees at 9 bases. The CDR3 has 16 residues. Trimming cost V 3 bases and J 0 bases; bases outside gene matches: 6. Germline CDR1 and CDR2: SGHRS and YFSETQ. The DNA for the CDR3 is TGCGCCAGCAGCTCAGCCGGGACAGGGTTGAACACTGAAGCTTTCTTT. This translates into CASSSAGTGLNTEAFF.

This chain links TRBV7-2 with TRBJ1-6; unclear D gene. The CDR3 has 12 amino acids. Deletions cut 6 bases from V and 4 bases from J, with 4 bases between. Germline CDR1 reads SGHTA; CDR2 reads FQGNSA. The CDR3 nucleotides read TGTGCCAGCAGTACTTATAATTCACCCCTCCACTTT. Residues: CASSTYNSPLHF.

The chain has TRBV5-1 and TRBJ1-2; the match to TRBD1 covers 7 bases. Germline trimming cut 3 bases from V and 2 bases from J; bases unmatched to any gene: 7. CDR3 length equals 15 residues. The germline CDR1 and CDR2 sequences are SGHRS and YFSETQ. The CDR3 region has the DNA TGCGCCAGCAGCTCCGGACAGGTTAAAAACTATGGCTACACCTTC. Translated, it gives CASSSGQVKNYGYTF.

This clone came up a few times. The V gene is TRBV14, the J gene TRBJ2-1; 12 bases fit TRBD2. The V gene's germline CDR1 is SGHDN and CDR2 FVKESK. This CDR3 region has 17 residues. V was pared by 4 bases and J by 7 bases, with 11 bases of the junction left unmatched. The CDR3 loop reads CASSPASGRANGNEQFF. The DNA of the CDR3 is TGTGCCAGCAGCCCTGCTAGCGGGAGGGCCAACGGGAATGAGCAGTTCTTC. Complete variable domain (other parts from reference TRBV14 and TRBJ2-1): EAGVTQFPSHSVIEKGQTVTLRCDPISGHDNLYWYRRVMGKEIKFLLHFVKESKQDESGMPNNRFLAERTGGTYSTLKVQPAELEDSGVYFCASSPASGRANGNEQFFGPGTRLTVL.

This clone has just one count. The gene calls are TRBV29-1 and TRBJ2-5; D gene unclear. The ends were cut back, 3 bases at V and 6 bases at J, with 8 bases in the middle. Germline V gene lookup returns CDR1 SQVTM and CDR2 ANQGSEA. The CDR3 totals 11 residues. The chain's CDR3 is CSVDPGQTQYF. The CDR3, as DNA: TGCAGCGTTGACCCTGGGCAGACCCAGTACTTC.